In this sample, the clone carrying this TCR beta chain turned up many times. Its antigen is not identified. The sample, roughly 9.5 milliliters of peripheral blood, was drawn from each donor. V dropped 3 bases and J dropped 2 bases, with 10 bases sitting between them. Per germline, CDR1 SGHTA and CDR2 FQGNSA. This CDR3 contains 14 residues. The data belong to a study of blood T cells in healthy people across ages. Overall study context: About one barcoded beta molecule per two T cells was the capture yield of template switching. Study results and limitations: One million T cells yielded diversity estimates that were considered underestimates.

The use of a sample-barcoded 5' primer and a J-beta primer mix characterized a second PCR of about 6 to 11 cycles. Each cDNA molecule was tagged by a template-switch adaptor that had 12 random nucleotides. One entry per CDR3 protein results from TCRdb running MiXCR on the 5' RACE reads. The sample has about 760,000 distinct CDR3 sequences, roughly 56% seen once; the top ten hold around 24%. This rearrangement joins TRBV7-2 to TRBJ2-5; tentatively, D is TRBD1 (6 bases). This TCR was recovered from a man aged 40-49 years in good health. The specimen sequenced was blood. DNA for the CDR3: TGTGCCAGCAGCTTGGGGGCAGGACAAGAGACCCAGTACTTC. It codes for CASSLGAGQETQYF.